Below are 10 T cell receptor beta chains sequenced from a single sample in a study of regulatory and conventional T cells in RAG deficiency. Some clones are missing from TCRdb's copy, which holds only in-frame ones; the method was immunoSEQ multiplex PCR. The sample consists of about 6,700 clones, roughly 86% of them appearing once. These data were also filed under a second study, of regulatory T cells. This second study notes: The primer mix had 52 TRBV and 13 TRBJ primers.

Sequencing was done on a sample of CD8+ T cells sorted from blood. The receptor source for this set is a human donor in good health.

The V and J genes are TRBV7-3 and TRBJ2-1; 9 bases agree with TRBD1. CDR3 length equals 17 residues. Germline V gene sequence: CDR1 SGHTA, CDR2 FQGTGA. After removal of 0 bases from V and 6 bases from J, the junction contained 9 bases not matched to a gene. The CDR3 DNA reads as TGTGCCAGCAGCTTAACTCCCGTGGGACAGGGTATCAATGAGCAGTTCTTC. Translated, it gives CASSLTPVGQGINEQFF.

V usage is TRBV9 and J usage is TRBJ2-3, with D perhaps given as TRBD1 or TRBD2 (6 bases each). The germline V gene encodes CDR1 SGDLS and CDR2 YYNGEE. The V end lost 6 bases, the J end lost 1 base, and 18 bases lay between the germline ends. The CDR3 is 16 residues long. The CDR3 DNA reads as TGTGCCAGCACCCCATCGGGGGCGCGAGGCACAGATACGCAGTATTTT. Translation: CASTPSGARGTDTQYF.

The chain employs TRBV19 and TRBJ1-3; D is unresolved. The CDR3 extends over 14 amino acids. Germline V lookup: CDR1 LNHDA, CDR2 SQIVND (reference sequence). Trimming left V 6 bases short and J 0 bases short, with 9 bases between. CDR3 in DNA: TGTGCCAGTAGGTCCGTCGACTCTGGAAACACCATATATTTT. This codes for CASRSVDSGNTIYF.

This clone was seen more than once but under ten times. The chain has TRBV27 and TRBJ2-7, with D possibly matching TRBD2 (6 bases). The length of the CDR3 is 13 residues. Germline-derived CDR1 and CDR2 are MNHEY and SMNVEV (reference sequence). V lost 0 bases, J lost 5 bases, and 8 bases lay in between. CDR3 in amino acids: CASSLSPGDEQYF. The CDR3 bases are TGTGCCAGCAGTTTATCCCCGGGGGACGAGCAGTACTTC.

This sequence joins TRBV9 and TRBJ2-1; 9 nucleotides agree with TRBD1. The CDR3 extends over 15 amino acids. Germline loops: CDR1 SGDLS, CDR2 YYNGEE. The V gene end was trimmed by 3 bases and the J gene end by 8 bases; junction bases not matched to a gene: 9. CDR3 region: CASSESGTGLDEQFF. The CDR3 nucleotides read TGTGCCAGCAGCGAGTCCGGGACAGGGTTAGATGAGCAGTTCTTC.

The chain links TRBV6-4 to TRBJ2-3, with 11 bases lining up with TRBD2. This CDR3 spans 15 amino acids. Losses at the gene ends were 6 bases for V and 6 bases for J; bases not matched to a gene: 8. CDR1 is MRHNA, CDR2 SNTAGT, per germline. DNA for the CDR3: TGTGCCAGCAGCGGTAGCGGGGGGGCCACCGATACGCAGTATTTT. This codes for CASSGSGGATDTQYF.

This rearrangement joins TRBV9 to TRBJ1-4, with D maybe TRBD1 (6 bases). CDR3 length: 14 residues. From germline, CDR1 is SGDLS and CDR2 YYNGEE. V shed 4 bases and J shed 4 bases, with 11 bases lying between them. The CDR3 protein is CASSQQGLNEKLFF. In DNA, the CDR3 is TGTGCCAGCAGCCAACAGGGTCTTAATGAAAAACTGTTTTTT.

The genes are TRBV7-9 and TRBJ1-5; the D is unclear. The CDR3 is 13 amino acids. CDR1 is SEHNR, CDR2 FQNEAQ, per germline (reference sequence). Trimming pared 5 bases from V and 2 bases from J, leaving 7 bases between. Here the CDR3 reads CASSPPGNQPQHF. For the CDR3, the DNA is TGTGCCAGCAGCCCCCCTGGCAATCAGCCCCAGCATTTT.

The rearrangement joins TRBV10-3 to TRBJ1-2; 9 bases line up with TRBD1. This CDR3 has 15 residues. The V gene's germline CDR1 is ENHRY and CDR2 SYGVKD. V was clipped by 0 bases and J by 8 bases; unmatched bases: 7. The chain's CDR3 is CAISESGTGLWGYTF. DNA of the CDR3: TGTGCCATCAGTGAGTCCGGGACAGGGCTATGGGGCTACACCTTC.

The chain uses TRBV5-1 and TRBJ1-6; D gene unclear. CDR3 length: 14 amino acids. V lost 8 bases to trimming and J lost 2 bases, with 11 bases between them. Germline V gene lookup returns CDR1 SGHRS and CDR2 YFSETQ. CDR3 coding DNA: TGCGCCAGTAAACTCGGAGCCTATAATTCACCCCTCCACTTT. Translated: CASKLGAYNSPLHF.